A selection of T cell receptor beta chains follows, all from one sample in a study of cytomegalovirus exposure and HLA in healthy donors. Libraries were prepared by immunoSEQ multiplex PCR; TCRdb keeps only in-frame clonotypes and omits some of them. This repertoire shows 300,000 to 400,000 clones, 86% found once; its top ten account for 0.8% to 0.85%. The sample taken for sequencing was PBMCs. These receptors were collected from a woman aged 18-30 years in good health and CMV-seronegative. The CDR3 runs from the conserved cysteine through the conserved F or W. Fields, in order: clone size, V gene, D gene, J gene, CDR3 protein, CDR3 DNA. A D gene is named only where the DNA matches it firmly. The size of a clone is reported for some rows only, either as once, few or many, or as a class for expanded clones.

size: .; V: TRBV5-1; D: .; J: TRBJ2-1; CDR3: CASSLGLGGPYNEQFF; DNA: TGCGCCAGCAGCTTGGGCCTCGGGGGGCCCTACAATGAGCAGTTCTTC
size: .; V: TRBV18; D: .; J: TRBJ2-7; CDR3: CASSPSRASEQYF; DNA: TGTGCCAGCTCACCAAGTCGCGCTAGCGAGCAGTACTTC
size: many; V: TRBV6-5; D: TRBD1; J: TRBJ2-5; CDR3: CASSLRDRETQYF; DNA: TGTGCCAGCAGTCTCCGGGACAGGGAGACCCAGTACTTC
size: .; V: TRBV28; D: .; J: TRBJ2-3; CDR3: CASSSPGGVGTDTQYF; DNA: TGTGCCAGCAGTTCCCCCGGCGGGGTAGGCACAGATACGCAGTATTTT
size: .; V: TRBV5-4; D: .; J: TRBJ2-3; CDR3: CASSLGGARDTDTQYF; DNA: TGTGCCAGCAGCTTGGGCGGGGCGAGGGACACAGATACGCAGTATTTT
size: few; V: TRBV19; D: .; J: TRBJ1-1; CDR3: CASSVLGSPAGEAFF; DNA: TGTGCCAGTAGTGTTCTCGGATCCCCGGCGGGTGAAGCTTTCTTT
size: .; V: TRBV2; D: TRBD1; J: TRBJ2-5; CDR3: CASSAPVQGAPEETQYF; DNA: TGTGCCAGCAGTGCGCCAGTACAGGGGGCGCCGGAAGAGACCCAGTACTTC
size: .; V: TRBV27; D: .; J: TRBJ2-1; CDR3: CASSRDSRDEQFF; DNA: TGTGCCAGCAGTCGGGACTCCAGGGATGAGCAGTTCTTC
size: .; V: TRBV5-1; D: .; J: TRBJ2-1; CDR3: CASSLVNSQQFF; DNA: TGCGCCAGCAGCTTGGTCAACTCCCAGCAGTTCTTC
size: .; V: TRBV2; D: .; J: TRBJ2-2; CDR3: CASKGDFGELFF; DNA: TGTGCCAGCAAAGGGGACTTTGGGGAGCTGTTTTTT
size: .; V: TRBV6-1; D: .; J: TRBJ2-1; CDR3: CASSEGSGSYNEQFF; DNA: TGTGCCAGCAGTGAAGGAAGCGGCTCCTACAATGAGCAGTTCTTC
size: .; V: TRBV28; D: TRBD1; J: TRBJ1-2; CDR3: CASSPDRGLGYGYTF; DNA: TGTGCCAGCAGTCCGGACAGGGGGCTCGGCTATGGCTACACCTTC
size: many; V: TRBV5-1; D: .; J: TRBJ1-1; CDR3: CASRKTADEAFF; DNA: TGCGCCAGCAGAAAGACAGCCGATGAAGCTTTCTTT
size: .; V: TRBV4-1; D: TRBD2; J: TRBJ2-7; CDR3: CASSQGLAGSYEQYF; DNA: TGCGCCAGCAGCCAAGGACTAGCGGGATCCTACGAGCAGTACTTC
size: .; V: TRBV30; D: .; J: TRBJ1-6; CDR3: CAWSVLGVSTSSYNSPLHF; DNA: TGTGCCTGGAGTGTACTTGGCGTATCGACTAGCTCCTATAATTCACCCCTCCACTTT
size: .; V: TRBV27; D: TRBD2; J: TRBJ2-3; CDR3: CASSLFSGGYADTQYF; DNA: TGTGCCAGCAGTTTATTTAGCGGGGGTTATGCAGATACGCAGTATTTT
size: few; V: TRBV4-1; D: .; J: TRBJ1-5; CDR3: CASSQDHRRVSQPQHF; DNA: TGCGCCAGCAGCCAAGATCATCGCAGGGTTAGCCAGCCCCAGCATTTT
size: few; V: TRBV28; D: .; J: TRBJ1-5; CDR3: CASSFPLGSNQPQHF; DNA: TGTGCCAGCAGTTTTCCCCTAGGTAGCAATCAGCCCCAGCATTTT
size: .; V: TRBV27; D: .; J: TRBJ1-2; CDR3: CASSFTPTGKGYTF; DNA: TGTGCCAGCAGCTTCACCCCCACAGGGAAAGGCTACACCTTC
size: once; V: TRBV18; D: TRBD1; J: TRBJ2-2; CDR3: CASSPPGTGVQPGELFF; DNA: TGTGCCAGCTCACCACCCGGGACAGGGGTACAACCGGGGGAGCTGTTTTTT
size: .; V: TRBV7-8; D: .; J: TRBJ1-2; CDR3: CASSFLGETYGYTF; DNA: TGTGCCAGCAGCTTTCTTGGAGAAACCTATGGCTACACCTTC
size: .; V: TRBV5-8; D: .; J: TRBJ1-5; CDR3: CATSDTATYSNQPQHF; DNA: TGTGCCACCTCGGACACCGCCACCTATAGCAATCAGCCCCAGCATTTT
size: .; V: TRBV12-2; D: .; J: TRBJ1-2; CDR3: CASRLGPGSNYGYTF; DNA: TGTGCAAGTCGCTTAGGTCCAGGCTCTAACTATGGCTACACCTTC
size: .; V: TRBV7-9; D: .; J: TRBJ2-7; CDR3: CASSLAGPEQYF; DNA: TGTGCCAGCAGCTTAGCTGGGCCTGAGCAGTACTTC
size: few; V: TRBV18; D: TRBD1; J: TRBJ2-7; CDR3: CASSPPGTGYEQYF; DNA: TGTGCCAGCTCACCACCAGGGACAGGCTACGAGCAGTACTTC
size: .; V: TRBV9; D: TRBD1; J: TRBJ2-7; CDR3: CASSVGQGISYEQYF; DNA: TGTGCCAGCAGCGTAGGACAGGGGATCTCCTACGAGCAGTACTTC
size: .; V: TRBV5-6; D: .; J: TRBJ2-7; CDR3: CASSLVGRAYEQYF; DNA: TGTGCCAGCAGCTTGGTGGGCAGGGCTTACGAGCAGTACTTC
size: .; V: TRBV19; D: .; J: TRBJ2-1; CDR3: CASSSSVSYNEQFF; DNA: TGTGCCAGTAGTTCGTCAGTGTCCTACAATGAGCAGTTCTTC
size: once; V: TRBV7-9; D: TRBD2; J: TRBJ2-7; CDR3: CASSFPSGTAYEQYF; DNA: TGTGCCAGCAGCTTCCCTAGCGGTACCGCCTACGAGCAGTACTTC
size: .; V: TRBV5-4; D: TRBD2; J: TRBJ2-2; CDR3: CASSRLAGGNTGELFF; DNA: TGTGCCAGCAGCCGTCTAGCGGGGGGGAACACCGGGGAGCTGTTTTTT
size: once; V: TRBV18; D: .; J: TRBJ2-7; CDR3: CASSPNRDYEQYF; DNA: TGTGCCAGCTCACCAAACAGGGACTACGAGCAGTACTTC
size: .; V: TRBV29-1; D: TRBD1; J: TRBJ1-2; CDR3: CSVEKQGVGGYTF; DNA: TGCAGCGTTGAAAAGCAGGGGGTTGGGGGCTACACCTTC
size: .; V: TRBV27; D: TRBD1; J: TRBJ2-3; CDR3: CASSSNRGPDTQYF; DNA: TGTGCCAGCAGTTCAAACAGGGGGCCAGATACGCAGTATTTT
size: .; V: TRBV4-1; D: .; J: TRBJ1-2; CDR3: CASSPVPSVGANYGYTF; DNA: TGCGCCAGCAGCCCAGTCCCGTCAGTCGGAGCTAACTATGGCTACACCTTC
size: .; V: TRBV6-1; D: .; J: TRBJ2-7; CDR3: CASSEPRTGSEQYF; DNA: TGTGCCAGCAGTGAACCCCGGACTGGATCCGAGCAGTACTTC
size: .; V: TRBV7-3; D: .; J: TRBJ2-7; CDR3: CASSPTQGPYEQYF; DNA: TGTGCCAGCAGCCCCACACAGGGACCCTACGAGCAGTACTTC
size: .; V: TRBV29-1; D: .; J: TRBJ2-7; CDR3: CSVLDSWSEQYF; DNA: TGCAGCGTTCTTGACAGCTGGAGCGAGCAGTACTTC
size: .; V: TRBV28; D: TRBD1; J: TRBJ1-5; CDR3: CASSFRTGSNQPQHF; DNA: TGTGCCAGCAGTTTCAGGACAGGGAGCAATCAGCCCCAGCATTTT
size: .; V: TRBV5-8; D: TRBD2; J: TRBJ2-3; CDR3: CASSLGTSGGVSTDTQYF; DNA: TGTGCCAGCAGCTTGGGAACTAGCGGGGGGGTTAGCACAGATACGCAGTATTTT
size: once; V: TRBV9; D: .; J: TRBJ1-1; CDR3: CASSPRGGRNTEAFF; DNA: TGTGCCAGCAGCCCGAGAGGTGGGAGGAACACTGAAGCTTTCTTT
size: .; V: TRBV6-5; D: TRBD1; J: TRBJ1-2; CDR3: CASSGDRPPYGYTF; DNA: TGTGCCAGCAGTGGGGACAGGCCCCCCTATGGCTACACCTTC
size: .; V: TRBV5-1; D: .; J: TRBJ2-5; CDR3: CASSRGTADQETQYF; DNA: TGCGCCAGCAGCCGCGGGACCGCCGATCAAGAGACCCAGTACTTC
size: .; V: TRBV9; D: .; J: TRBJ2-7; CDR3: CASSVPGYPIPLPRDEQYF; DNA: TGTGCCAGCAGCGTCCCCGGTTACCCTATCCCGCTCCCCCGGGACGAGCAGTACTTC
size: .; V: TRBV28; D: TRBD1; J: TRBJ2-5; CDR3: CASSLSMWDRAWETQYF; DNA: TGTGCCAGCAGTTTAAGTATGTGGGACAGGGCCTGGGAGACCCAGTACTTC
size: .; V: TRBV7-6; D: TRBD2; J: TRBJ2-1; CDR3: CASSSGGAYNEQFF; DNA: TGTGCCAGCAGCTCGGGGGGGGCCTACAATGAGCAGTTCTTC
size: .; V: TRBV7-9; D: .; J: TRBJ1-1; CDR3: CASSLTANTEAFF; DNA: TGTGCCAGCAGCCTCACAGCGAACACTGAAGCTTTCTTT
size: .; V: TRBV28; D: TRBD2; J: TRBJ2-6; CDR3: CASTPGRAAGANVLTF; DNA: TGTGCCAGCACCCCCGGGAGGGCAGCTGGGGCCAACGTCCTGACTTTC
size: .; V: TRBV13; D: TRBD2; J: TRBJ2-3; CDR3: CASSLGGSGSGTDTQYF; DNA: TGTGCCAGCAGCTTAGGAGGTAGCGGGAGTGGCACAGATACGCAGTATTTT
size: .; V: TRBV28; D: .; J: TRBJ2-7; CDR3: CASSFNRYEQYF; DNA: TGTGCCAGCAGTTTCAACAGATACGAGCAGTACTTC
size: .; V: TRBV15; D: .; J: TRBJ2-7; CDR3: CATSRDYRTNYEQYF; DNA: TGTGCCACCAGCAGAGACTACAGGACAAACTACGAGCAGTACTTC
size: .; V: TRBV6-5; D: TRBD1; J: TRBJ2-5; CDR3: CASRNHRGRGETQYF; DNA: TGTGCCAGCAGGAATCACAGGGGGCGCGGGGAGACCCAGTACTTC
size: .; V: TRBV5-6; D: .; J: TRBJ2-3; CDR3: CASSLGQSTDTQYF; DNA: TGTGCCAGCAGCTTGGGACAGTCCACAGATACGCAGTATTTT
size: .; V: TRBV4-1; D: TRBD2; J: TRBJ2-1; CDR3: CASSQEGSGSSYNEQFF; DNA: TGCGCCAGCAGCCAAGAGGGTAGCGGGAGCTCCTACAATGAGCAGTTCTTC
size: .; V: TRBV7-2; D: .; J: TRBJ2-7; CDR3: CASSLSGTAVVYEQYF; DNA: TGTGCCAGCAGCTTATCCGGGACTGCGGTCGTCTACGAGCAGTACTTC
size: few; V: TRBV6-4; D: .; J: TRBJ2-5; CDR3: CASSDSSGGQETQYF; DNA: TGTGCCAGCAGTGACTCGAGTGGGGGGCAAGAGACCCAGTACTTC
size: .; V: TRBV5-1; D: TRBD2; J: TRBJ2-2; CDR3: CASSISGTSGGPTGELFF; DNA: TGCGCCAGCAGCATATCCGGGACTAGCGGGGGGCCGACCGGGGAGCTGTTTTTT